Each of the 24 T cell receptor beta chains below was sequenced from the same sample in a study of cytomegalovirus exposure and HLA in healthy donors. This PCR relied on a set of 60 Vbeta primers and 13 Jbeta primers. Some clones are missing from TCRdb's copy, which holds only in-frame ones; the method was immunoSEQ multiplex PCR. This table has 93,000 or so clones, approximately 84% appearing once. Material for sequencing was PBMCs. The receptor set was obtained from a woman under 30 in good health and CMV-seropositive.

The chain is built from TRBV6-5 and TRBJ1-1; tentatively, D is TRBD1 (5 bases). V lost 4 bases, J lost 2 bases, and 11 bases lay in between. CDR3 length equals 14 residues. Germline CDR1 reads MNHEY; CDR2 reads SVGAGI. The CDR3 protein is CASSSGLKNTEAFF. The CDR3 DNA reads as TGTGCCAGCAGTTCGGGACTGAAAAACACTGAAGCTTTCTTT.

The genes are TRBV7-6 and TRBJ1-2; 9 bases are shared with TRBD1. Germline CDR1 and CDR2: SGHVS and FNYEAQ. Trimming removed 4 bases from V and 4 bases from J; junction bases left unmatched: 7. The CDR3 consists of 15 residues. CDR3 coding DNA: TGTGCCAGCAGCTCGGGACAGGGTAAAATCTATGGCTACACCTTC. Its translation is CASSSGQGKIYGYTF. The full variable domain, completed using reference TRBV7-6 and TRBJ1-2, is GAGVSQSPRYKVTKRGQDVALRCDPISGHVSLYWYRQALGQGPEFLTYFNYEAQQDKSGLPNDRFSAERPEGSISTLTIQRTEQRDSAMYRCASSSGQGKIYGYTFGSGTRLTVV.

This clone has just one count. V gene TRBV9 combines with J gene TRBJ1-1, with D perhaps matching TRBD1 (6 bases). The CDR3 has 14 residues. Germline lookup yields CDR1 SGDLS and CDR2 YYNGEE. V lost 5 bases, J lost 6 bases, and 17 bases lay in between. Here the CDR3 DNA reads TGTGCCAGCAGTCACCGGGACATCGTATCTGAAGCTTTCTTT. Translated: CASSHRDIVSEAFF. Looking up the rest from reference TRBV9 and TRBJ1-1 gives the full variable domain: DSGVTQTPKHLITATGQRVTLRCSPRSGDLSVYWYQQSLDQGLQFLIQYYNGEERAKGNILERFSAQQFPDLHSELNLSSLELGDSALYFCASSHRDIVSEAFFGQGTRLTVV.

V usage is TRBV29-1 and J usage is TRBJ1-1; D unclear. This CDR3 spans 13 amino acids. Looked up from germline, CDR1 is SQVTM and CDR2 is ANQGSEA. The V and J ends lost 6 bases and 1 base respectively, with 12 bases between them. CDR3 DNA sequence: TGCAGCGTCATTCAGTTTCCGAACACTGAAGCTTTCTTT. It is translated as CSVIQFPNTEAFF.

The CDR3 loop is CTPGTPWGNYGYTF. In nucleotides, the CDR3 is TGTACCCCCGGGACACCATGGGGTAACTATGGCTACACCTTC. This chain connects TRBV2 to TRBJ1-2; the D gene is possibly TRBD1 (6 bases). CDR1 SNHLY and CDR2 FYNNEI come from the germline V gene. The CDR3 is made up of 14 amino acids.

In DNA form, the CDR3 reads TGTGCCAGCAGTTACCAACCGGGACAGATAAACACTGAAGCTTTCTTT. It translates to CASSYQPGQINTEAFF. The genes are TRBV6-6 and TRBJ1-1; TRBD1 matches at 7 bases. CDR1 is MNHNY, CDR2 SVGAGI, per germline (reference sequence). Unmatched junction bases numbered 8, after V lost 2 bases and J lost 2 bases. This CDR3 region has 16 residues.

The chain combines TRBV19 with TRBJ1-1, with D hard to call. Trimming took off 7 bases at V and 0 bases at J, with 9 bases between the two ends. There are 13 residues in the CDR3. CDR1 and CDR2 (germline): LNHDA, SQIVND (reference sequence). The CDR3 DNA reads as TGTGCCAGTAATGAGGACTTGAACACTGAAGCTTTCTTT. Translated: CASNEDLNTEAFF.

This clone was seen once. V gene TRBV6-5 combines with J gene TRBJ2-7; D may be TRBD1 (6 bases). From germline, CDR1 is MNHEY and CDR2 SVGAGI. Trimming removed 0 bases from V and 5 bases from J, with 14 bases in between. The CDR3 totals 15 residues. The CDR3 nucleotides are TGTGCCAGCAGTTACTCGAAGGGGGTTAGTGACGAGCAGTACTTC. It specifies CASSYSKGVSDEQYF.

V and J are TRBV5-1 and TRBJ2-2; TRBD2 agrees at 10 bases. The CDR3 has 18 residues. Germline V CDR1 and CDR2: SGHRS, YFSETQ. V was clipped by 2 bases and J by 0 bases; unmatched bases: 7. The CDR3 DNA reads TGCGCCAGCAGCTTACGGACTAGCGGCCCTCCGAACACCGGGGAGCTGTTTTTT. Translation: CASSLRTSGPPNTGELFF.

This clone was observed a few times. This sequence joins TRBV29-1 and TRBJ1-1; TRBD1 aligns across 7 bases. The CDR3 consists of 14 residues. The germline gives CDR1 SQVTM, CDR2 ANQGSEA. V was clipped by 6 bases and J by 0 bases; unmatched bases: 7. Here the CDR3 reads CSVATGTVNTEAFF. CDR3 nucleotide sequence: TGCAGCGTGGCTACTGGGACAGTGAACACTGAAGCTTTCTTT.

V and J are TRBV19 and TRBJ2-7; 9 bases line up with TRBD1. The V gene end was trimmed by 5 bases and the J gene end by 4 bases; junction bases not matched to a gene: 9. Per the germline V gene, CDR1 is LNHDA and CDR2 is SQIVND (reference sequence). This CDR3 region has 15 residues. CDR3 DNA: TGTGCCAGTAGTGGAACCGGGACAGGGATGTACGAGCAGTACTTC. It is translated as CASSGTGTGMYEQYF.

CDR3 nucleotides: TGTGCCAGCAGTGAATACGACAGTATCAATTCACCCCTCCACTTT. Its protein is CASSEYDSINSPLHF. The chain links TRBV2 to TRBJ1-6; the D gene is possibly TRBD1 (5 bases). V was trimmed by 2 bases and J by 7 bases, leaving 12 bases between them. The V gene's germline CDR1 is SNHLY and CDR2 FYNNEI. This CDR3 contains 15 residues. The whole variable domain, remainder taken from reference TRBV2 and TRBJ1-6, is EPEVTQTPSHQVTQMGQEVILRCVPISNHLYFYWYRQILGQKVEFLVSFYNNEISEKSEIFDDQFSVERPDGSNFTLKIRSTKLEDSAMYFCASSEYDSINSPLHFGNGTRLTVT.

Concerning this clone: One base separates it from a far larger clone, so it is likely a read error. This is likely a read error, given that the CDR3 carries no conserved phenylalanine or tryptophan at its end. The rearrangement links TRBV5-1 to TRBJ1-1; 7 nucleotides line up with TRBD1. This CDR3 comprises 16 residues. The trim removed 1 base at V and 0 bases at J, leaving 6 bases unmatched. Germline values: CDR1 SGHRS, CDR2 YFSETQ. CDR3 DNA: TGCGCCAGCAGCTTGAGCCCGGGACAGCTGAACACTGAAGCTTTCTTG. Translation: CASSLSPGQLNTEAFL.

This chain connects TRBV29-1 to TRBJ1-1; TRBD1 is a possible D gene (5 bases). Trimming shortened V by 4 bases and J by 5 bases, and 14 bases separated the two germline ends. The CDR3 spans 13 residues. CDR1 and CDR2 from the germline V gene are SQVTM and ANQGSEA. CDR3 in amino acids: CSVVRPGGTEAFF. The CDR3 bases are TGCAGCGTTGTCAGGCCCGGGGGGACTGAAGCTTTCTTT. The full variable domain, completed using reference TRBV29-1 and TRBJ1-1, is SAVISQKPSRDICQRGTSLTIQCQVDSQVTMMFWYRQQPGQSLTLIATANQGSEATYESGFVIDKFPISRPNLTFSTLTVSNMSPEDSSIYLCSVVRPGGTEAFFGQGTRLTVV.

J is TRBJ2-7 and V is TRBV2; TRBD1 is a possible D gene (6 bases). Germline CDR1 is SNHLY and CDR2 is FYNNEI. Trimming cost V 1 base and J 6 bases, with 19 bases left between them. This CDR3 contains 16 residues. The CDR3 sequence: CASSEGGPHPLAEQYF. In DNA form, the CDR3 reads TGTGCCAGCAGTGAAGGGGGGCCGCACCCCCTTGCCGAGCAGTACTTC.

The chain links TRBV7-8 to TRBJ1-1; D might be TRBD1 (6 bases). This CDR3 region has 16 residues. V lost 5 bases and J lost 0, with 16 bases in between. Germline V lookup: CDR1 SGHVS, CDR2 FQNEAQ. In nucleotides, the CDR3 is TGTGCCAGCAGCATCCAGGGGTTGGGCATGAACACTGAAGCTTTCTTT. This codes for CASSIQGLGMNTEAFF.

This clone was seen only once. The V and J genes are TRBV4-1 and TRBJ2-1; weak D call: TRBD2 (7 bases). The CDR3 extends over 17 amino acids. Trimming took 0 bases from V and 10 from J, leaving 22 bases between them. Germline-derived CDR1 and CDR2 are MGHRA and YSYEKL. The DNA for the CDR3 is TGCGCCAGCAGCCAAGATCGTGGTGGGGGGGCGGTTTGGGAGCAGTTCTTC. This gives the protein CASSQDRGGGAVWEQFF.

The chain employs TRBV9 and TRBJ2-5; no definite D call. The CDR3 length is 17 residues. Germline CDR1 and CDR2: SGDLS and YYNGEE. The V gene lost 2 bases and the J gene lost 5 bases, with 22 bases spanning the gap. This CDR3 is CASSVLGNLLPRETQYF. The DNA for the CDR3 is TGTGCCAGCAGCGTTCTGGGCAACCTCCTGCCACGGGAGACCCAGTACTTC. The full variable domain, rest sourced from reference TRBV9 and TRBJ2-5, is DSGVTQTPKHLITATGQRVTLRCSPRSGDLSVYWYQQSLDQGLQFLIQYYNGEERAKGNILERFSAQQFPDLHSELNLSSLELGDSALYFCASSVLGNLLPRETQYFGPGTRLLVL.

The gene calls are TRBV7-8 and TRBJ1-3; D uncertain. V lost 4 bases and J 0 bases, leaving 13 bases between the germline ends. In germline, CDR1 is SGHVS, CDR2 FQNEAQ. CDR3 length equals 16 residues. Here the CDR3 reads CASSSRPINSGNTIYF. CDR3 coding DNA: TGTGCCAGCAGCTCTAGACCGATAAACTCTGGAAACACCATATATTTT.

This clone appeared once. The chain links TRBV11-2 to TRBJ2-1, with D perhaps matching TRBD2 (5 bases). The CDR3 is 13 amino acids. With 2 bases removed from V and 5 bases from J, the gap between germline ends came to 7 bases. Germline V lookup: CDR1 SGHAT, CDR2 FQNNGV. CDR3: CASSLTGNNEQFF. CDR3 in DNA: TGTGCCAGCAGCTTAACGGGGAACAATGAGCAGTTCTTC.

J is TRBJ1-2 and V is TRBV7-2; TRBD1 might be the D (6 bases). This CDR3 spans 14 amino acids. V lost 5 bases and J lost 2, with 12 bases in between. Germline V gene sequence: CDR1 SGHTA, CDR2 FQGNSA. The DNA for the CDR3 is TGTGCCAGCAGCCCCCGGACAGAAAACTATGGCTACACCTTC. Translating it yields CASSPRTENYGYTF.

This clone was detected only once. The rearrangement joins TRBV6-1 to TRBJ2-1; 11 nucleotides match TRBD1. The CDR3 totals 13 residues. Germline CDR1 reads MNHNS; CDR2 reads SASEGT. The V gene end was trimmed by 6 bases and the J gene end by 9 bases; junction bases not matched to a gene: 4. Here the CDR3 reads CASSGQGASEQFF. In nucleotides, the CDR3 is TGTGCCAGCAGCGGACAGGGGGCAAGTGAGCAGTTCTTC.

This clone has more than one count but fewer than ten. The chain links TRBV5-6 to TRBJ1-1; a weak D match, TRBD1 (5 bases). The CDR3 extends over 15 amino acids. The V end lost 4 bases, the J end lost 7 bases, and 20 bases lay between the germline ends. The germline V gene encodes CDR1 SGHDT and CDR2 YYEEEE. The CDR3 sequence: CASSASHRRVFEAFF. The CDR3 DNA reads as TGTGCCAGCAGCGCTTCACACAGGCGTGTATTTGAAGCTTTCTTT.

This rearrangement joins TRBV13 to TRBJ1-2; 11 bases agree with TRBD1. Germline CDR1 and CDR2: PRHDT and FYEKMQ (reference sequence). V was clipped by 4 bases and J by 2 bases; unmatched bases: 3. The CDR3 is 15 residues long. This CDR3 reads CASSSRTGGNYGYTF. Written as DNA, the CDR3 is TGTGCCAGCAGCTCAAGGACAGGGGGCAACTATGGCTACACCTTC.